This T cell receptor (beta chain) was recovered during a study of cytomegalovirus exposure and HLA in healthy donors. Whole-study findings and limits: 16,951 TCR beta sequences were associated with HLA alleles at 0.05 false discovery rate in a later analysis. Across donors, most TCRs were seen rarely, yet some public ones were widespread. A few V segments could not be told apart, such as TRBV6-2 and TRBV6-3, and were left out. CMV serostatus was the sole immune exposure data available.

With respect to this clone: Its target is not known. The identical CDR3 is also encoded by other nucleotide sequences in the sample.

Vbeta (60) and Jbeta (13) primers were used in the PCR. Sequencing was performed with immunoSEQ multiplex PCR; in TCRdb, only in-frame clones are kept and a portion is missing. The sample yields around 140,000 clones, 79% seen once. The germline CDR1 and CDR2 sequences are LGHNA and YSLEER. The trim removed 0 bases at V and 5 bases at J, leaving 3 bases unmatched. The CDR3 is made up of 14 amino acids. This TCR derives from a male donor in good health and CMV-seronegative. Source material: PBMCs. The chain is built from TRBV4-3 and TRBJ2-5; 7 bases are shared with TRBD2. CDR3 residues: CASSQDRGGETQYF. The CDR3 DNA reads TGCGCCAGCAGCCAAGATAGGGGAGGGGAGACCCAGTACTTC.